Only a few counts were recorded for the clone carrying this T cell receptor beta chain. Extracted total RNA amounted to at least 6 micrograms for each sample. This record comes from a study of blood T cells in healthy people across ages. Primed by a sample-barcoded 5' primer and a J-beta primer mix, a second PCR proceeded for about 6 to 11 cycles. TCRdb ran MiXCR on the 5' RACE reads and lists one entry per CDR3 protein. The data contain over 950,000 distinct CDR3 sequences, about two fifths of them seen just once; the ten biggest clones take up about an eighth. This receptor was taken from a man younger than 30 in good health. Sequenced material: blood.

Here the CDR3 reads CSAQQGSVNQPQHF. CDR3 DNA: TGCAGTGCTCAACAGGGATCCGTGAATCAGCCCCAGCATTTT. The rearrangement uses TRBV20-1 and TRBJ1-5, with D maybe TRBD1 (6 bases). The CDR3 covers 14 residues. Germline V gene lookup returns CDR1 DFQATT and CDR2 SNEGSKA (reference sequence). Trimming took off 5 bases at V and 4 bases at J, with 15 bases between the two ends.